These 10 T cell receptor beta chains came from one sample sequenced in a study of T cells in tuberculosis (dated by TCRdb to the late 2010s). In the paper's terms, the time point label means: new active TB diagnosis, blood taken before or within 7 days of starting treatment. The library was made by the immunoSEQ multiplex PCR assay. Imported from immuneACCESS, the table was reduced by TCRdb to in-frame sequences with V and J called. These copies leave out some clones; in studies compared against another copy, an unresolved V gene accounts for under half, and the cause of the remainder is not known. The sample table shows about 49,000 clones, and 90% to 95% are seen once. The ten top clones hold 1.4% to 1.5% of the sample. Sequenced material: PBMCs, taken at tuberculosis diagnosis. These TCRs come from an adult with tuberculosis.

The chain couples TRBV29-1 to TRBJ2-3; TRBD1 is a possible D gene (6 bases). Germline CDR1 reads SQVTM; CDR2 reads ANQGSEA. CDR3 length equals 13 residues. Deletions cut 7 bases from V and 9 bases from J, with 20 bases between. The CDR3 nucleotides read TGCAGCGCCGGCCCAGGGGACGGAGGCACGCAGTATTTT. It translates to CSAGPGDGGTQYF.

V gene TRBV27 combines with J gene TRBJ1-6, with a weak D call TRBD1 (6 bases). Trimming took off 5 bases at V and 5 bases at J, with 10 bases between the two ends. From germline, CDR1 is MNHEY and CDR2 SMNVEV (reference sequence). The CDR3 spans 14 residues. The CDR3 protein is CASSGGQHNSPLHF. Here the CDR3 DNA reads TGTGCCAGCAGTGGGGGCCAGCATAATTCACCCCTCCACTTT.

The chain combines TRBV5-1 with TRBJ2-1; 9 bases map to TRBD2. Germline V gene lookup returns CDR1 SGHRS and CDR2 YFSETQ. The CDR3 length is 16 residues. V dropped 0 bases and J dropped 6; count of bases not matched to a gene: 7. The DNA for the CDR3 is TGCGCCAGCAGCTTGGAGGCTAGCGGGATTCCCAATGAGCAGTTCTTC. Protein: CASSLEASGIPNEQFF.

The chain employs TRBV2 and TRBJ1-2; D call uncertain. The germline V gene encodes CDR1 SNHLY and CDR2 FYNNEI. The length of the CDR3 is 17 residues. The V end was cut by 2 bases, the J end by 6 bases, with 22 bases between. The CDR3 coding sequence is TGTGCCAGCAGTGAATTTAACAGCCCGACGTCCTTTAATGGCTACACCTTC. As protein: CASSEFNSPTSFNGYTF.

V gene TRBV9 combines with J gene TRBJ2-7; 11 nucleotides align to TRBD1. Germline V gene sequence: CDR1 SGDLS, CDR2 YYNGEE. V was pared by 0 bases and J by 1 base, with 3 bases of the junction left unmatched. The CDR3 runs to 16 residues. CDR3 nucleotides: TGTGCCAGCAGCGTAGGAGGGACAGGGGGATCCTACGAGCAGTACTTC. It specifies CASSVGGTGGSYEQYF.

The chain joins TRBV4-3 to TRBJ2-6; possibly TRBD2 for D (6 bases). Germline assignment: CDR1 LGHNA and CDR2 YSLEER. Deletions cut 5 bases from V and 0 bases from J, with 20 bases between. CDR3 size: 19 residues. The CDR3 DNA sequence: TGCGCCAGCAGCTCGACGGCTAGCGCAATATACTCTGGGGCCAACGTCCTGACTTTC. Residues: CASSSTASAIYSGANVLTF.

The V call is TRBV2, the J call TRBJ1-5; the D gene is possibly TRBD1 (5 bases). Germline CDR1 and CDR2: SNHLY and FYNNEI. V was pared by 7 bases and J by 6 bases, with 13 bases between. The CDR3 contains 13 residues. CDR3 loop: CASTGGSLQPQHF. Written as DNA, the CDR3 is TGTGCCAGCACCGGGGGAAGTCTTCAGCCCCAGCATTTT.

The chain has TRBV11-2 and TRBJ2-5, with 7 positions matching TRBD1. CDR1 SGHAT and CDR2 FQNNGV come from the germline V gene. J gave up 4 bases and V 1 base, and 9 bases lay outside the gene matches. The CDR3 length is 16 residues. The CDR3 DNA follows: TGTGCCAGCAGCTTAGTCCCGACAGGGCTGCGAGAGACCCAGTACTTC. Amino acid sequence: CASSLVPTGLRETQYF. Full variable domain (rest looked up from reference TRBV11-2 and TRBJ2-5): EAGVAQSPRYKIIEKRQSVAFWCNPISGHATLYWYQQILGQGPKLLIQFQNNGVVDDSQLPKDRFSAERLKGVDSTLKIQPAKLEDSAVYLCASSLVPTGLRETQYFGPGTRLLVL.

This sequence joins TRBV23-1 and TRBJ2-1; TRBD2 might be the D (5 bases). TRBV23-1 is recorded as an ORF, its role being uncertain. The CDR3 runs to 18 residues. V was trimmed by 11 bases and J by 2 bases, leaving 28 bases between them. The chain's CDR3 is CAPRYETLRVPPYNEQFF. CDR3 sequence (DNA): TGCGCCCCTCGTTACGAAACGTTGCGGGTTCCCCCCTACAATGAGCAGTTCTTC.

The J gene is TRBJ2-7, the V gene TRBV5-1, with 8 bases fitting TRBD1. The CDR3 has 16 residues. V was clipped by 0 bases and J by 6 bases; unmatched bases: 11. CDR1 is SGHRS and CDR2 is YFSETQ in the germline V gene. CDR3 nucleotides: TGCGCCAGCAGCTTGGTCCCCGGACAGGGTCGCAGCGAGCAGTACTTC. Translation: CASSLVPGQGRSEQYF.